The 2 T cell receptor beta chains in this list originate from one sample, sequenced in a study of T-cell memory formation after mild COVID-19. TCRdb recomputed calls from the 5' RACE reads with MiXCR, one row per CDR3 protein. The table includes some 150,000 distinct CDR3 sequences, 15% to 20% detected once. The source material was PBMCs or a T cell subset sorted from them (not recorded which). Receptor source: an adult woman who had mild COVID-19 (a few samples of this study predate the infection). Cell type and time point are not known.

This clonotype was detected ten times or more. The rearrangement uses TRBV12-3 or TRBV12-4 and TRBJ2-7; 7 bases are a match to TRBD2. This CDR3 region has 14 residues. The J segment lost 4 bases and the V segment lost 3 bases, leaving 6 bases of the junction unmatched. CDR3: CASSLMLAVYEQYF. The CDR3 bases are TGTGCCAGCAGTTTGATGCTAGCGGTGTACGAGCAGTACTTC.

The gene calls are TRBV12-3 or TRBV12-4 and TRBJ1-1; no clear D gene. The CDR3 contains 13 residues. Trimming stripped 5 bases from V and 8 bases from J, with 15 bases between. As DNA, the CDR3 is TGTGCCAGCAGTCGGGTCCTGGCAGTCGAAGCTTTCTTT. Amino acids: CASSRVLAVEAFF.